Here is one T cell receptor (beta chain) with its context. This clone appeared a single time. This clone's antigen is unknown. No base qualities exist here, and no much larger clone lies one base off it. The data derive from a study of blood T cell repertoires in COVID-19 (dated by TCRdb to 2020 to 2021). General notes on the study: Collaborator samples came from the United States, Italy and Spain and covered acute and convalescent phases of COVID-19. The prospective study material was composed of cDNA or gDNA derived from T cells, B-cell-depleted T cells, or PBMCs. Deeply sampled blood TCRbeta repertoires from subjects exposed to, actively infected with, or recovered from COVID-19 were included in the dataset. The repertoires were released in a freely available public database intended as a resource for research on the immune response to SARS-CoV-2. Samples were obtained from the ongoing ImmuneRACE study (first 160 participants) and from approximately 1,200 subjects provided by 6 global collaborators. Nearly every sample came with metadata listing a de-identified subject ID, COVID-19 status, age in years and sex. Where available, HLA class I and class II types were obtained from metadata supplied by the sample provider rather than from assay-based typing.

Results and caveats for the whole study, not just this receptor: Clinical and demographic metadata were provided uncurated, with the amount varying by source and participant.

TCRbeta CDR3 regions were amplified from genomic DNA by means of the immunoSEQ Assay, a bias-controlled multiplex PCR. The authors' analysis ran thus. The number of nucleated cells in each sample was estimated by amplification of reference gene primers within the assay. Sequence reads were collapsed and filtered to measure the absolute abundance of every unique TCRbeta CDR3 rearrangement. For each sample, productive Simpson clonality was calculated by taking the square root of Simpson's diversity index across productive rearrangements. Not all clones reach the TCRdb copy of this immuneACCESS table, which keeps in-frame sequences only. Checked studies attribute under half of the gap to unresolved V genes and leave the rest unexplained. From that table come the V and J calls and clone size; the DNA was used to work out D and trimming. The sample yields a few hundred thousand clones; 88% were counted once. Clones ranked in the top ten supply around 1.9% of the sample.

Via the germline V gene, CDR1 is MDHEN and CDR2 SYDVKM. Relative to germline, V is 3 bases shorter and J is 10 bases shorter, with 13 bases between their ends. The CDR3 contains 14 residues, cysteine and phenylalanine counted. Only the CDR3 DNA is retained, 42 bases long and in frame from the first base. Participants in the prospective study were enrolled through a virtual design, were aged about 18 to 90 years, and lived in 20 to 30 United States geographic areas. Cohort assignment in the prospective study relied on participant-reported clinical history from a screening survey and a study questionnaire. ImmuneRACE Cohort 3 recovered participants were defined by two consecutive negative NP/OP PCR tests, healthcare professional clearance, or symptom resolution. In the prospective study, whole blood, serum and a nasopharyngeal or oropharyngeal swab were collected from each participant by mobile phlebotomists. Over an approximately two-month period, participants in the prospective study had the option of providing additional blood draws and questionnaires. Before DNA extraction, blood samples from the prospective study were shipped at room temperature or frozen.

Sample: PBMCs or T cells enriched from blood (not recorded which). The chain was built from TRBV28 and TRBJ1-6, with the D gene not confidently named. The receptor comes from a woman in her thirties or forties who had recovered from COVID-19. The CDR3 in this case is CASSLGGDWSPLHF. The sequenced DNA is TGTGCCAGCAGTTTGGGCGGGGATTGGTCACCCCTCCACTTT.